The 4 T cell receptor beta chains listed next were all sequenced from one sample in a study of T cells in Graves' hyperthyroidism and ophthalmopathy. Amplified regions were TCR beta CDR3 sequences from RNA transcripts. First-round RT-PCR of the TCR CDR3 relied on the HTBI primer set. TCRdb re-derived calls from the multiplex PCR reads in MiXCR, one entry per CDR3 protein. The table lists approximately 48,000 distinct CDR3 sequences, over 45% of them singletons. Sequenced material: peripheral blood or thyroid tissue (not recorded which). Receptors originate from a woman between 50 and 59 years old with Graves' hyperthyroidism.

The V gene is TRBV10-3, the J gene TRBJ1-2, with a possible D match to TRBD1 (5 bases). Trimming left V 7 bases short and J 4 bases short, with 19 bases between. Per germline, CDR1 ENHRY and CDR2 SYGVKD. The length of the CDR3 is 15 residues. CDR3 amino acids: CAIIRDRGTAYGYTF. The CDR3 DNA sequence: TGTGCCATCATTAGAGATCGTGGGACGGCCTATGGCTACACCTTC.

By proportion, this clonotype is medium-sized. This chain uses TRBV7-8 with TRBJ2-5; 7 bases are a match to TRBD1. CDR3 length equals 15 residues. CDR1 and CDR2 from the germline V gene are SGHVS and FQNEAQ. Trimming at V came to 5 bases and at J to 4 bases, leaving 10 bases not matched to a gene. The CDR3 DNA is TGTGCCAGCAGCGCCCAACAGGGGAGAGGAGAGACCCAGTACTTC. Its protein is CASSAQQGRGETQYF.

V and J are TRBV7-6 and TRBJ2-5; the D gene could be TRBD1 or TRBD2 (5 bases each). V lost 3 bases and J 2 bases, leaving 13 bases between the germline ends. CDR1 SGHVS and CDR2 FNYEAQ come from the germline V gene. The CDR3 has 15 amino acids. The CDR3 DNA sequence: TGTGCCAGCAGCTTTCCCCCGGGACGGCAAGAGACCCAGTACTTC. This gives the protein CASSFPPGRQETQYF.

For this clonotype: The conserved phenylalanine or tryptophan is not found at the CDR3 terminus, so this likely reflects a read error. The CDR3 DNA reads as TGTGCCAGCAGCTTAGGGGGCCCCCAAGAGACCCAGTACTCC. This translates into CASSLGGPQETQYS. The rearrangement links TRBV7-2 to TRBJ2-5, with D tentatively TRBD1 (5 bases). The CDR3 totals 14 residues. The germline V gene encodes CDR1 SGHTA and CDR2 FQGNSA. Trimming pared 1 base from V and 1 base from J, leaving 7 bases between.